The TCR beta chain under discussion was sequenced for a study of regulatory T cells in long-lasting Graves disease. Study observations and caveats: Newly diagnosed Graves' patients exceeded persistent ones in TCR diversity. New patients shared fewer public clonotypes (more than 850) than persistent patients did (2,741).

For TCR beta, libraries came from iRepertoire HTBI primers and Arm-PCR of CDR3 regions. TCRdb reprocessed the multiplex PCR reads via MiXCR and lists one record per CDR3 protein. The data contain about 310,000 distinct CDR3 sequences, around a fifth of them seen just once; the ten biggest clones take up more than 55%. Documented time point: persistent/refractory GD, antithyroid drugs over 5 years with positive TRAb. From RNA extracted from PBMCs, the TCR library was made. Trimming shortened V by 3 bases and J by 4 bases, and 6 bases separated the two germline ends. The CDR3 spans 12 residues. The sample holds many counts of this clonotype. Its antigen is not known.

The rearrangement joins TRBV12-3 or TRBV12-4 to TRBJ1-2, with unresolved D. The starting material was peripheral blood mononuclear cells (PBMCs), obtained when the disease was refractory, from a patient treated with antithyroid drugs. This clonotype was obtained from a female donor with Graves disease. Here the CDR3 reads CASSLWGYGYTF. The CDR3 coding sequence is TGTGCCAGCAGTTTGTGGGGCTATGGCTACACCTTC.